Below, 20 T cell receptor beta chains from the same sample are listed, as sequenced in a study of T cell changes during pregnancy in multiple sclerosis. Libraries were prepared by immunoSEQ multiplex PCR; TCRdb keeps only in-frame clonotypes and omits some of them. This table holds about 34,000 clones, 90% found once. The source material was CD8+ T cells from peripheral blood mononuclear cells, sampled in the first trimester of pregnancy. These receptors all stem from a female donor with multiple sclerosis, enrolled in a pregnancy study.

V and J are TRBV13 and TRBJ2-7, with 8 bases lining up with TRBD1. Trimming at V came to 5 bases and at J to 7 bases, leaving 10 bases not matched to a gene. CDR3 length equals 14 residues. Germline loops: CDR1 PRHDT, CDR2 FYEKMQ (reference sequence). The chain's CDR3 is CASSPGQGLWEQYF. The CDR3 DNA reads TGTGCCAGCAGCCCAGGACAGGGCCTCTGGGAGCAGTACTTC.

This chain links TRBV28 with TRBJ1-4; a weak D match, TRBD1 (6 bases). The germline V gene has CDR1 MDHEN and CDR2 SYDVKM. Trimming stripped 5 bases from V and 2 bases from J, with 15 bases between. The CDR3 loop spans 16 amino acids. The CDR3 sequence: CASSPYQGTTNEKLFF. The CDR3 region has the DNA TGTGCCAGCAGTCCCTACCAGGGGACGACTAATGAAAAACTGTTTTTT.

The chain recombines TRBV12-5 with TRBJ1-2; D not certain. V was trimmed by 1 base and J by 4 bases, leaving 10 bases between them. Germline values: CDR1 LGHNT, CDR2 FRNRAP. The CDR3 totals 14 residues. CDR3 DNA: TGTGCTAGTGGTTTGGCCGGGATTCGCTATGGCTACACCTTC. This encodes CASGLAGIRYGYTF.

The rearrangement joins TRBV28 to TRBJ2-7, with D hard to call. CDR3 length equals 16 residues. The germline CDR1 and CDR2 sequences are MDHEN and SYDVKM. V was trimmed by 2 bases and J by 0 bases, leaving 14 bases between them. The CDR3 DNA reads TGTGCCAGCAGTTTAGCGATGGCACAGACCTCCTACGAGCAGTACTTC. Amino acid sequence: CASSLAMAQTSYEQYF.

The chain carries TRBV19 and TRBJ1-5; no firm D call. Between the trimmed V and J ends, which lost 1 base and 4 bases, there was a span of 14 bases. The germline CDR1 and CDR2 sequences are LNHDA and SQIVND (reference sequence). The CDR3 has 16 residues. CDR3 sequence (DNA): TGTGCCAGTAGTATAGCCGGTGGGCAGGCAAATCAGCCCCAGCATTTT. Translation gives CASSIAGGQANQPQHF. Full variable domain (missing parts from reference TRBV19 and TRBJ1-5): DGGITQSPKYLFRKEGQNVTLSCEQNLNHDAMYWYRQDPGQGLRLIYYSQIVNDFQKGDIAEGYSVSREKKESFPLTVTSAQKNPTAFYLCASSIAGGQANQPQHFGDGTRLSIL.

The CDR3 nucleotides are TGCGCCAGCAGCTCCTACAGGGGGCGCGATAATGAGCAGTTCTTC. As protein: CASSSYRGRDNEQFF. The V call is TRBV5-1, the J call TRBJ2-1; TRBD1 matches 9 bases. With 3 bases clipped from V and 7 bases from J, the junction kept 8 bases outside the gene matches. In germline, CDR1 is SGHRS, CDR2 YFSETQ. The CDR3 totals 15 residues. The variable domain in full, completed from reference TRBV5-1 and TRBJ2-1, reads KAGVTQTPRYLIKTRGQQVTLSCSPISGHRSVSWYQQTPGQGLQFLFEYFSETQRNKGNFPGRFSGRQFSNSRSEMNVSTLELGDSALYLCASSSYRGRDNEQFFGPGTRLTVL.

This sequence joins TRBV10-3 and TRBJ2-3; maybe TRBD2 (6 bases). This CDR3 is built from 15 residues. The V and J ends lost 3 bases and 4 bases respectively, with 14 bases between them. Germline V gene lookup returns CDR1 ENHRY and CDR2 SYGVKD. This chain's CDR3 is CAISDTGAPSDTQYF. The CDR3 DNA is TGTGCCATCAGTGATACGGGAGCCCCCTCAGATACGCAGTATTTT.

J is TRBJ2-3 and V is TRBV6-4; TRBD2 matches at 11 bases. The CDR3 loop spans 15 amino acids. Per the germline V gene, CDR1 is MRHNA and CDR2 is SNTAGT. V lost 4 bases, J lost 4 bases, and 4 bases stayed unmatched. The CDR3 reads CASSALAGDSDTQYF. As DNA, the CDR3 is TGTGCCAGCAGTGCACTAGCGGGAGATTCAGATACGCAGTATTTT.

As DNA, the CDR3 is TGCGCCAGCAGCCAAGGAGACAGGGCTCCCATCTACGAGCAGTACTTC. Its translation is CASSQGDRAPIYEQYF. J is TRBJ2-7 and V is TRBV4-1; 7 positions agree with TRBD1. This CDR3 has 16 amino acids. The germline CDR1 and CDR2 sequences are MGHRA and YSYEKL. V lost 1 base and J lost 3; bases outside the gene matches: 9.

The gene calls are TRBV5-6 and TRBJ1-1, with D unclear. Germline CDR1 SGHDT, CDR2 YYEEEE. This CDR3 spans 15 amino acids. Trimming shortened V by 4 bases and J by 3 bases, and 16 bases separated the two germline ends. CDR3 in DNA: TGTGCCAGCAGCCAAACTTCGAGGGAGGACACTGAAGCTTTCTTT. It specifies CASSQTSREDTEAFF.

This clone was observed a single time. The V gene is TRBV29-1, the J gene TRBJ1-1, with unresolved D. The germline CDR1 and CDR2 sequences are SQVTM and ANQGSEA. Trimming pared 4 bases from V and 1 base from J, leaving 4 bases between. The CDR3 runs to 11 residues. Written as DNA, the CDR3 is TGCAGCGTTGTTAGGAACACTGAAGCTTTCTTT. Amino acids: CSVVRNTEAFF.

The chain employs TRBV5-4 and TRBJ2-1, with 8 bases fitting TRBD2. This CDR3 region has 15 residues. Unmatched junction bases numbered 4, after V lost 3 bases and J lost 2 bases. Germline-derived CDR1 and CDR2 are SGHNT and YYREEE (reference sequence). CDR3 bases: TGTGCCAGCAGCTCCCCGGGACTAGCCTACAATGAGCAGTTCTTC. It codes for CASSSPGLAYNEQFF.

The chain links TRBV27 to TRBJ1-1, with D unresolved. Trimming removed 0 bases at V and 3 bases at J, with 8 bases between. The CDR3 runs to 14 residues. The germline gives CDR1 MNHEY, CDR2 SMNVEV (reference sequence). The CDR3 spells CASSLSFGDTEAFF. For the CDR3, the DNA is TGTGCCAGCAGTTTATCGTTCGGGGACACTGAAGCTTTCTTT.

This clone was seen only once. V usage is TRBV19 and J usage is TRBJ2-7, with 10 bases identical to TRBD1. The CDR3 length is 16 residues. Unmatched junction bases numbered 5, after V lost 0 bases and J lost 3 bases. From germline, CDR1 is LNHDA and CDR2 SQIVND (reference sequence). The CDR3 region has the DNA TGTGCCAGTAGTATAGACATGACAGGGGGCGGCTACGAGCAGTACTTC. Translated, it gives CASSIDMTGGGYEQYF.

The V call is TRBV7-6, the J call TRBJ2-5; 7 bases agree with TRBD1. Per germline, CDR1 SGHVS and CDR2 FNYEAQ. The J segment lost 1 base and the V segment lost 1 base, leaving 6 bases of the junction unmatched. This CDR3 contains 16 residues. The CDR3 bases are TGTGCCAGCAGCTTAGGCTTCGGGACAGTCCAAGAGACCCAGTACTTC. The encoded protein is CASSLGFGTVQETQYF.

The rearrangement uses TRBV25-1 and TRBJ1-5, with a possible D match to TRBD1 (5 bases). Germline V lookup: CDR1 MGHDK, CDR2 SYGVNS. There are 13 residues in the CDR3. V was trimmed by 4 bases and J by 7 bases, leaving 11 bases between them. The CDR3 reads CASSAGHRQPQHF. CDR3 DNA: TGTGCCAGCAGTGCTGGACATAGACAGCCCCAGCATTTT.

V gene TRBV6-1 combines with J gene TRBJ2-3; the match to TRBD1 covers 7 bases. The CDR3 consists of 15 residues. The germline CDR1 and CDR2 sequences are MNHNS and SASEGT. J lost 2 bases, V lost 3 bases, and 5 bases had no gene match. CDR3 residues: CASSDYRGATDTQYF. CDR3 coding DNA: TGTGCCAGCAGTGACTACAGGGGCGCCACAGATACGCAGTATTTT.

The chain recombines TRBV10-2 with TRBJ2-5; unclear D gene. This CDR3 spans 15 amino acids. With 2 bases removed from V and 3 bases from J, the gap between germline ends came to 13 bases. In germline, CDR1 is WSHSY, CDR2 SAAADI. CDR3 sequence reads: CASSEQIRLKETQYF. CDR3 bases: TGCGCCAGCAGTGAGCAAATCAGACTTAAAGAGACCCAGTACTTC.

The J gene is TRBJ2-7, the V gene TRBV7-9, with D possibly being TRBD2 (6 bases). The CDR3 loop spans 12 amino acids. Germline loops: CDR1 SEHNR, CDR2 FQNEAQ (reference sequence). The V gene lost 11 bases and the J gene lost 7 bases, with 18 bases spanning the gap. CDR3 residues: CAGGKTPQEQYF. The CDR3 DNA sequence: TGTGCCGGGGGGAAAACTCCACAAGAGCAGTACTTC.

The genes are TRBV28 and TRBJ1-4; 10 bases align to TRBD1. This CDR3 contains 13 residues. V was clipped by 8 bases and J by 8 bases; unmatched bases: 5. Germline CDR1 is MDHEN and CDR2 is SYDVKM. CDR3 region: CASGGTGEEKLFF. In nucleotides, the CDR3 is TGTGCCAGCGGAGGGACAGGGGAGGAAAAACTGTTTTTT. The full variable domain, with the rest looked up from reference TRBV28 and TRBJ1-4, is DVKVTQSSRYLVKRTGEKVFLECVQDMDHENMFWYRQDPGLGLRLIYFSYDVKMKEKGDIPEGYSVSREKKERFSLILESASTNQTSMYLCASGGTGEEKLFFGSGTQLSVL.